The rows below give T cell receptor beta chains drawn from one sample of a study of T cell responses to AZD1222 COVID-19 vaccine. Assay used: immunoSEQ multiplex PCR; TCRdb lists only in-frame clones, some missing. This table has about 200,000 clones, approximately 90% appearing once. The specimen was peripheral blood, collected 28 days after the second dose of the MenACWY control vaccine. The origin of the receptors is an adult who received the MenACWY meningococcal vaccine as a control. Each CDR3 is given with its conserved first and last residue. Fields, in order: J gene, V gene, CDR3 protein.

TRBJ1-1	TRBV5-1	CASSFQAAMNTEAFF
TRBJ2-1	TRBV3-1/TRBV3-2	CASSPGQGLNEQFF
TRBJ2-4	TRBV5-8	CASSLERTLAKNIQYF
TRBJ1-6	TRBV2	CASSGDRDSPLHF
TRBJ2-1	TRBV7-9	CASTAARTGDEQFF
TRBJ1-2	TRBV27	CASRTGANYGYTF
TRBJ2-1	TRBV7-9	CASSSRTGRDEQFF
TRBJ1-2	TRBV4-1	CASSQDPGLQGAGNYGYTF
TRBJ1-2	TRBV5-1	CASSLDIGRYGYTF
TRBJ1-6	TRBV2	CASRASSYNSPLHF
TRBJ2-2	TRBV10-3	CAISDTLTSGRALTGELFF
TRBJ2-2	TRBV7-3	CASSSPSIRGPSTGELFF
TRBJ2-1	TRBV20-1	CSASEGSGINEQFF
TRBJ1-1	TRBV18	CASSPPTGGARPAFF
TRBJ1-2	TRBV10-3	CAISPLWGTPDYGYTF
TRBJ2-7	TRBV19	CASSVTVTASYEQYF
TRBJ1-4	TRBV27	CASSSWANEKLFF
TRBJ2-7	TRBV18	CASSPPTSGSYEQYF
TRBJ2-7	TRBV7-9	CASSSRQSSYEQYF
TRBJ2-1	TRBV4-2	CASSQEGGRFEQFF
TRBJ2-2	TRBV30	CAWSPLAGDIGELFF
TRBJ1-3	TRBV30	CAWSVPNLGGNTIYF
TRBJ1-2	TRBV1	CTSSQEGASYGYTF
TRBJ1-1	TRBV9	CASSLTGRAGNTEAFF
TRBJ1-3	TRBV7-2	CASSAQGLTGNTIYF
TRBJ1-4	TRBV5-6	CASSFGQPNEKLFF
TRBJ2-3	TRBV2	CASSGTSGRASTQYF
TRBJ2-5	TRBV18	CASSPGTSGNQETQYF
TRBJ1-1	TRBV29-1	CSAQDTEAFF
TRBJ2-3	TRBV27	CASSDPLRDNTDTQYF
TRBJ2-3	TRBV9	CASSEGPRTDTQYF
TRBJ1-1	TRBV9	CASSVAQAMNTEAFF
TRBJ1-2	TRBV28	CASSLGAGPNYGYTF
TRBJ1-3	TRBV28	CASTMDLLGGNSGNTIYF
TRBJ2-1	TRBV30	CAWSDGTREFF
TRBJ2-7	TRBV7-3	CASSLAGRAHEQYF
TRBJ2-2	TRBV7-9	CASNVAGGINTGELFF
TRBJ1-5	TRBV19	CASSINQGVNQPQHF
TRBJ1-5	TRBV28	CASSYPDSHQPQHF
TRBJ1-5	TRBV2	CARGISGDQPQHF
TRBJ2-7	TRBV5-1	CASSWDRYYEQYF
TRBJ1-2	TRBV18	CASSPTGTTFNYGYTF
TRBJ2-7	TRBV5-6	CASSSRSMISYEQYF